Only a few counts were recorded for the clone carrying this TCR beta chain. Its antigen is as yet unknown. Total RNA extraction produced at least 5.5 micrograms (per sample) for the study. A sample-barcoded 5' primer and a J-beta primer mix were used in a second PCR of roughly 7 to 11 cycles. TCRdb used MiXCR to reprocess the 5' RACE reads, holding one entry per CDR3 protein. The sample carries over 600,000 distinct CDR3 sequences, 20% to 25% recorded once. CDR3 length: 18 residues. V shed 1 base, J shed 0 bases, and the junction held 10 bases outside the gene matches. Germline V gene lookup returns CDR1 SGHRS and CDR2 YFSETQ. The sample is drawn from a study of blood T cells in healthy people across ages. For the study at large: About one barcoded TCR beta cDNA was captured per two T cells.

Points from the study as a whole: A conclusive naive versus antigen-experienced comparison was prevented by the unsorted PBMCs. From one million sequenced T cells, diversity estimates were lower bounds.

The chain combines TRBV5-1 with TRBJ2-4; TRBD1 matches at 7 bases. Sequencing input: blood. This TCR was sampled from a man aged 65 to 85 in good health. In nucleotides, the CDR3 is TGCGCCAGCAGCTTGAGGGCGACAGGGCCCCTAGCCAAAAACATTCAGTACTTC. Amino acid sequence: CASSLRATGPLAKNIQYF. The variable domain in full, with the rest retrieved from reference TRBV5-1 and TRBJ2-4, is KAGVTQTPRYLIKTRGQQVTLSCSPISGHRSVSWYQQTPGQGLQFLFEYFSETQRNKGNFPGRFSGRQFSNSRSEMNVSTLELGDSALYLCASSLRATGPLAKNIQYFGAGTRLSVL.